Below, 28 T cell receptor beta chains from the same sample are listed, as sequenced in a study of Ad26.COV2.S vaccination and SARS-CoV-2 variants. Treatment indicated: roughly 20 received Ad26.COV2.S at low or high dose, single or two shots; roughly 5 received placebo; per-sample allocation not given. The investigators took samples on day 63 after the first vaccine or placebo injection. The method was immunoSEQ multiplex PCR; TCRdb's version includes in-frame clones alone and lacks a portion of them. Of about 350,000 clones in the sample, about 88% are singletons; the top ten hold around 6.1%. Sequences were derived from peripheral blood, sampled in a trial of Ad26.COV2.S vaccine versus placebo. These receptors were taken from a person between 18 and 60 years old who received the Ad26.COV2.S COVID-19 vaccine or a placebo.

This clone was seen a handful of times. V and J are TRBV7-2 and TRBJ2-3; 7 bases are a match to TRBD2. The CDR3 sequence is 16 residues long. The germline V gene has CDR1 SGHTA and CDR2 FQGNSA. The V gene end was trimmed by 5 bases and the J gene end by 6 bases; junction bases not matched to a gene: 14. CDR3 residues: CASSPQAGRGMDTQYF. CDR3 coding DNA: TGTGCCAGCAGCCCGCAAGCGGGAAGAGGTATGGATACGCAGTATTTT. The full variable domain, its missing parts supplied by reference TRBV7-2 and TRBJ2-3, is GAGVSQSPSNKVTEKGKDVELRCDPISGHTALYWYRQSLGQGLEFLIYFQGNSAPDKSGLPSDRFSAERTGGSVSTLTIQRTQQEDSAVYLCASSPQAGRGMDTQYFGPGTRLTVL.

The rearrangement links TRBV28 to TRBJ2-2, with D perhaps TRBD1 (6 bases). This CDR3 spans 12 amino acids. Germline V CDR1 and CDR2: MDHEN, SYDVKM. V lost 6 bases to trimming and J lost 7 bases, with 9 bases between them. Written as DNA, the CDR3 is TGTGCCAGCAGGGACAGCGGCGGGGAGCTGTTTTTT. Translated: CASRDSGGELFF.

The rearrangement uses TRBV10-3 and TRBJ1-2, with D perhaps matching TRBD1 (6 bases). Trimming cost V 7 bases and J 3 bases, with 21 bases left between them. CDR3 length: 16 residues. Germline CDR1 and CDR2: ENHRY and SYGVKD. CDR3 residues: CAIKRDTVEGHYGYTF. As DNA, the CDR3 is TGTGCCATCAAAAGGGACACAGTAGAAGGGCACTATGGCTACACCTTC.

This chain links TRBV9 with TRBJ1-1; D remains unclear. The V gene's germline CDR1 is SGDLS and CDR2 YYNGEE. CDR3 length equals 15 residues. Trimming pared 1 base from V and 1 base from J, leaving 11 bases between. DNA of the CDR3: TGTGCCAGCAGCGTAAGCTCCGTCGGGAACACTGAAGCTTTCTTT. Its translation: CASSVSSVGNTEAFF.

The CDR3 bases are TGCGCCAGCAGCTTGAGGCAGGGGGCTGGTTCACCCCTCCACTTT. Amino acid sequence: CASSLRQGAGSPLHF. V gene TRBV5-1 combines with J gene TRBJ1-6, with 8 bases aligning to TRBD1. This CDR3 contains 15 residues. The germline CDR1 and CDR2 sequences are SGHRS and YFSETQ. The junction had 6 bases not matched to a gene; V was cut back by 1 base and J by 9 bases.

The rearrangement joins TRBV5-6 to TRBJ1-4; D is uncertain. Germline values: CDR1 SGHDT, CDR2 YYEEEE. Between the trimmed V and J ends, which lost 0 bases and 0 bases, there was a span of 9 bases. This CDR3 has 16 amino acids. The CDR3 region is CASSLGSVSTNEKLFF. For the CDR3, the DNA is TGTGCCAGCAGCTTGGGCAGTGTGTCAACTAATGAAAAACTGTTTTTT.

The CDR3, as DNA: TGTGCCAGCAGCCAATTGACTAGCGGGAGCGGCTACGAGCAGTACTTC. The encoded protein is CASSQLTSGSGYEQYF. The chain carries TRBV4-2 and TRBJ2-7, with 12 positions matching TRBD2. Germline lookup yields CDR1 LGHNA and CDR2 YNFKEQ. This CDR3 is 16 amino acids long. V lost 2 bases, J lost 3 bases, and 5 bases stayed unmatched.

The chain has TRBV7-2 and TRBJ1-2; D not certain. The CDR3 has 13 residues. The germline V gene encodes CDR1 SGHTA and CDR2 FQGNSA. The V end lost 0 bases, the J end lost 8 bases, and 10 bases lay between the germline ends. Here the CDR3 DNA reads TGTGCCAGCAGCTTAGCAGTAGGAGTGGGCTACACCTTC. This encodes CASSLAVGVGYTF.

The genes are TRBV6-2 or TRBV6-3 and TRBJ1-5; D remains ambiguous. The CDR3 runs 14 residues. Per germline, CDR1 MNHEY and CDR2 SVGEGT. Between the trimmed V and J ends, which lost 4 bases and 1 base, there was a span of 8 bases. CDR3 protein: CASSFHASNQPQHF. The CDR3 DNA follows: TGTGCCAGCAGTTTCCACGCAAGCAATCAGCCCCAGCATTTT.

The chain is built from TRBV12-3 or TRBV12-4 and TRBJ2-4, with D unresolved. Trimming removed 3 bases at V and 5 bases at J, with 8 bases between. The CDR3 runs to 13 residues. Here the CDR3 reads CASSLGSENIQYF. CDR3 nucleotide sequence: TGTGCCAGCAGTTTGGGGTCAGAAAACATTCAGTACTTC.

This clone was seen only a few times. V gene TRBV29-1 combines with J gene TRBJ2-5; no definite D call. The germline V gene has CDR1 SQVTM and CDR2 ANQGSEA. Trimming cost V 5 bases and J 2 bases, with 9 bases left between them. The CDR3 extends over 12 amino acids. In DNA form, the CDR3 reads TGCAGCGTTTTGGTCACTCAAGAGACCCAGTACTTC. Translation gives CSVLVTQETQYF.

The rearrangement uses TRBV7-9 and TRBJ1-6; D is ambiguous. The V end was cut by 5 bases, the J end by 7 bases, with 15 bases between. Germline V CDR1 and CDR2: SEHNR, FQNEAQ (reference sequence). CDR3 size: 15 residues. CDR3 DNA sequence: TGTGCCAGCAGCCCTAGCGGATCGGTCAATTCACCCCTCCACTTT. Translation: CASSPSGSVNSPLHF.

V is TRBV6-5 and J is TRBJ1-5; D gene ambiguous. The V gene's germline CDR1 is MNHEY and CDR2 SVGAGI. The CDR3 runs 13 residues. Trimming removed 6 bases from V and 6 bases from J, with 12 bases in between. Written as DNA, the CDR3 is TGTGCCAGCAGCTTGAGGGCGGGTCAGCCCCAGCATTTT. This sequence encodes CASSLRAGQPQHF.

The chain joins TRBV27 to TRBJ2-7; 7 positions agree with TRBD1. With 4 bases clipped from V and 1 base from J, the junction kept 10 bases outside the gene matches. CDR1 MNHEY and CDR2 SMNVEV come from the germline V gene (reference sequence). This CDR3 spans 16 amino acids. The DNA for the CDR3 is TGTGCCAGCAGTTCCCTTACAGGGGTTGGGTCCTACGAGCAGTACTTC. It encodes CASSSLTGVGSYEQYF.

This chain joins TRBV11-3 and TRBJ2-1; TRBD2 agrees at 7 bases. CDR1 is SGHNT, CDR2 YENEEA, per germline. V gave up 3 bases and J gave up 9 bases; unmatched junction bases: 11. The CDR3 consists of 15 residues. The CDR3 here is CASSFSAGEKGEQFF. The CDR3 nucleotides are TGTGCCAGCAGCTTCTCTGCGGGAGAGAAGGGTGAGCAGTTCTTC.

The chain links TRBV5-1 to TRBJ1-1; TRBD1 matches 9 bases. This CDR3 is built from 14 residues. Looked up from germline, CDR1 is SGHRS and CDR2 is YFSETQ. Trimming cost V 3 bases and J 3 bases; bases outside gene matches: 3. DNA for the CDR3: TGCGCCAGCAGCTGGCGGACAGGGGACACTGAAGCTTTCTTT. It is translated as CASSWRTGDTEAFF. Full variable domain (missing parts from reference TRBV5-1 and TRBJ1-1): KAGVTQTPRYLIKTRGQQVTLSCSPISGHRSVSWYQQTPGQGLQFLFEYFSETQRNKGNFPGRFSGRQFSNSRSEMNVSTLELGDSALYLCASSWRTGDTEAFFGQGTRLTVV.

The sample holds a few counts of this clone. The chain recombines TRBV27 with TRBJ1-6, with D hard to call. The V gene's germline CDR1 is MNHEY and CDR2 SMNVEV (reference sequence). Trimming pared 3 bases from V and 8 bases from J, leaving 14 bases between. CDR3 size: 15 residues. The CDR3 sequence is CASSFTGVGYSPLHF. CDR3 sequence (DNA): TGTGCCAGCAGTTTTACTGGGGTCGGATATTCACCCCTCCACTTT.

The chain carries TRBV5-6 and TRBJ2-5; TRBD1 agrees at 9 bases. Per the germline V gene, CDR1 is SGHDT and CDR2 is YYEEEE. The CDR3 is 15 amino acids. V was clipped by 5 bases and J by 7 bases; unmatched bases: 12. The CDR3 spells CASRNTDRGLVTQYF. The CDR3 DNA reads TGTGCCAGCAGGAACACGGACAGGGGTTTGGTGACCCAGTACTTC.

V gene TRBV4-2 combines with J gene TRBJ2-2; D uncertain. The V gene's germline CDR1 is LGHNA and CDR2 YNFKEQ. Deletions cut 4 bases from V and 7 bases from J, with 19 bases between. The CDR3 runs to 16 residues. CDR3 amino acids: CASSPQVRRDGGELFF. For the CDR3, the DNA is TGTGCCAGCAGCCCCCAAGTCCGTAGAGATGGCGGGGAGCTGTTTTTT.

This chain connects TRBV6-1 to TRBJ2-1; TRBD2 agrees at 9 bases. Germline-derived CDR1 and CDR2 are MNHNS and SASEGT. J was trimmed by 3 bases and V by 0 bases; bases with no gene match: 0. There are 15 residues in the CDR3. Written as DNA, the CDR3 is TGTGCCAGCAGTGAAGCTAGCGGGAGCTACAATGAGCAGTTCTTC. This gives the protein CASSEASGSYNEQFF.

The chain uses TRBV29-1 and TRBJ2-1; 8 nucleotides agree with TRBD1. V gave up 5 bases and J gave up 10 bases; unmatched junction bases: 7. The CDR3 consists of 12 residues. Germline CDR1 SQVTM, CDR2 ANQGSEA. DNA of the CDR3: TGCAGCGTTCTCCAGGGGGCCGGGGAGCAGTTCTTC. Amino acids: CSVLQGAGEQFF.

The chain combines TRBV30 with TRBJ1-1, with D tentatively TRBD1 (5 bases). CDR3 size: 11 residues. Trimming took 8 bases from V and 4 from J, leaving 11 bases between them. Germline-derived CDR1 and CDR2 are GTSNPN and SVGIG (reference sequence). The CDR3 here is CALSGGTEAFF. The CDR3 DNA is TGTGCCCTATCGGGGGGCACTGAAGCTTTCTTT.

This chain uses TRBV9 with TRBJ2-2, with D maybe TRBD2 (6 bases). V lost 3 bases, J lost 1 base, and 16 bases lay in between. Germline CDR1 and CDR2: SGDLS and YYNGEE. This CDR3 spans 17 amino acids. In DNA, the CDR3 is TGTGCCAGCAGCGGCGGACCCGGAGGGGTGAACACCGGGGAGCTGTTTTTT. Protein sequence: CASSGGPGGVNTGELFF.

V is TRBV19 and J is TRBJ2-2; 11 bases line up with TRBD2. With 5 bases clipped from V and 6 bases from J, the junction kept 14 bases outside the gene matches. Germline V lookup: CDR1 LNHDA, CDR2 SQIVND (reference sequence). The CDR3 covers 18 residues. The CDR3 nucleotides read TGTGCCAGTAGTCCATCAACCACTAGCGGGAGTAGGGCCGGGGAGCTGTTTTTT. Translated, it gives CASSPSTTSGSRAGELFF.

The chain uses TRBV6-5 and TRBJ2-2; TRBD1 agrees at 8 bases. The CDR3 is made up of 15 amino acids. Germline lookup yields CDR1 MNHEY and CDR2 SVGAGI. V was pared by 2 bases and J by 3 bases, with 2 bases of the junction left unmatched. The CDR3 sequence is CASSYRDRHTGELFF. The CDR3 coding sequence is TGTGCCAGCAGTTACAGGGACAGGCACACCGGGGAGCTGTTTTTT.

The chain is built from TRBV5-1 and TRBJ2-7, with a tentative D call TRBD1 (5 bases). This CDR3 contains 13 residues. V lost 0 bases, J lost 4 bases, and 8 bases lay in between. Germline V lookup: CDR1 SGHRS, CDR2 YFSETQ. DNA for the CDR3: TGCGCCAGCAGCTTGGAAACAGGTTACGAGCAGTACTTC. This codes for CASSLETGYEQYF.

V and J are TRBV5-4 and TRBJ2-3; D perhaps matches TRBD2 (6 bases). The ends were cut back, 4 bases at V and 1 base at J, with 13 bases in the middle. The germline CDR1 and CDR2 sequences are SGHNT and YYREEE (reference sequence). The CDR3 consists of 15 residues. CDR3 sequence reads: CASSLRGLGTDTQYF. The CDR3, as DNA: TGTGCCAGCAGCCTGCGGGGACTGGGCACAGATACGCAGTATTTT.

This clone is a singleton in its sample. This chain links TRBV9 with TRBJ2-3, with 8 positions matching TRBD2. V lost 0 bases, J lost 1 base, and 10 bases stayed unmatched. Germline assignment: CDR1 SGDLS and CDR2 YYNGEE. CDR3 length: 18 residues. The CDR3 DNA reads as TGTGCCAGCAGCGTAGCCGCGGGGACTAGTGGGGGCACAGATACGCAGTATTTT. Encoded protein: CASSVAAGTSGGTDTQYF. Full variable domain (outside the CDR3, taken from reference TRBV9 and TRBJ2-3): DSGVTQTPKHLITATGQRVTLRCSPRSGDLSVYWYQQSLDQGLQFLIQYYNGEERAKGNILERFSAQQFPDLHSELNLSSLELGDSALYFCASSVAAGTSGGTDTQYFGPGTRLTVL.